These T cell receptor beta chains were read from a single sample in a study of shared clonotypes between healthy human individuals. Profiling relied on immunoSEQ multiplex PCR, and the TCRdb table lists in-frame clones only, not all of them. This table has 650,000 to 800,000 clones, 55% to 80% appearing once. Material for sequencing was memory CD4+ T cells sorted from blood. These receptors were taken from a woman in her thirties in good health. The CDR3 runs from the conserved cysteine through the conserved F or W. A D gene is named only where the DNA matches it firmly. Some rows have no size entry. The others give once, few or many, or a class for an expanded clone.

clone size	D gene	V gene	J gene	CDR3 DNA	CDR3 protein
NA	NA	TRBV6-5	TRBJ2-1	TGTGCCAGCAGCAGAGGAACAGTCCTTTACAATGAGCAGTTCTTC	CASSRGTVLYNEQFF
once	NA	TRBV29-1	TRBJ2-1	TGCAGCGTCCGAAAAGAAGGGGTCGGTGCCTACAATGAGCAGTTCTTC	CSVRKEGVGAYNEQFF
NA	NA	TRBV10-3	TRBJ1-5	TGTGCCATCAGTGAGTCGGCAGGGATCCAGCCCCAGCATTTT	CAISESAGIQPQHF
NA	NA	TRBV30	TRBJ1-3	TGTGCCTGGAGTGGGAGCTCTGGAAACACCATATATTTT	CAWSGSSGNTIYF
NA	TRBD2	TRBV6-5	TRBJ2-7	TGTGCCAGCAGTTACCCGAGGACTAGCGGGAGGGAGGAGCAGTACTTC	CASSYPRTSGREEQYF
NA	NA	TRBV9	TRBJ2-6	TGTGCCAGCAGCAAGGGTCGGGTCTCTGGGGCCAACGTCCTGACTTTC	CASSKGRVSGANVLTF
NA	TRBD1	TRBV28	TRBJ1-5	TGTGCCAGCAGTTGGGCCCGGGACAGCCCAGGGGCCCAGCATTTT	CASSWARDSPGAQHF
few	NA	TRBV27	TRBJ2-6	TGTGCCAGCAGGAGGACTACCAACTCTGGGGCCAACGTCCTGACTTTC	CASRRTTNSGANVLTF
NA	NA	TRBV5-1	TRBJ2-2	TGCGCCAGCAGCACGGCAGGGGACACCGGGGAGCTGTTTTTT	CASSTAGDTGELFF
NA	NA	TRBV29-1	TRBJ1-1	TGCAGCGTTGACGAATCAGGGAACACTGAAGCTTTCTTT	CSVDESGNTEAFF
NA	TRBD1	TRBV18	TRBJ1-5	TGTGCCAGCTCACAAGGGACAGGGCAGAATCAGCCCCAGCATTTT	CASSQGTGQNQPQHF
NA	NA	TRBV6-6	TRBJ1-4	TGTGCCAGCACTGACAGCACAGCTGAAAAACTGTTTTTT	CASTDSTAEKLFF
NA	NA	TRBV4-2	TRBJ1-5	TGTGCCAGCAGCCAAGGAATCCCCAGGGCGAGCAATCAGCCCCAGCATTTT	CASSQGIPRASNQPQHF
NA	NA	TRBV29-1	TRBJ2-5	TGCAGCGTTCTATCTCTGGCGGGAACTTGGACACAGTACTTC	CSVLSLAGTWTQYF
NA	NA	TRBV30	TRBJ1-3	TGTGCCTGGACTCAGGGGTCCTCTGGAAACACCATATATTTT	CAWTQGSSGNTIYF
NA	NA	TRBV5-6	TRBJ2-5	TGTGCCAGCAGCTTGGATGCTGGGAAAGAGACCCAGTACTTC	CASSLDAGKETQYF
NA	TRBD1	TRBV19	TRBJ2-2	TGTGCCAGTCTTGGGACAGGTCTTTCCGGGGAGCTGTTTTTT	CASLGTGLSGELFF
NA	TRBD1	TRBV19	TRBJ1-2	TGTGCCAGTAGCCGAGACAGGGCTTATGGCTACACCTTC	CASSRDRAYGYTF
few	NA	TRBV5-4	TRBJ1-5	TGTGCCAGCAGTCCAGACCCTTCTCAGCCCCAGCATTTT	CASSPDPSQPQHF
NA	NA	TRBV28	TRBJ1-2	TGTGCCAGCAGGGGGAGGGGAACTAACTATGGCTACACCTTC	CASRGRGTNYGYTF
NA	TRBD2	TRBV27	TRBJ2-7	TGTGCCAGCAGGACTAGCGGGGACTACGAGCAGTACTTC	CASRTSGDYEQYF
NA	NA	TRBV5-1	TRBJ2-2	TGCGCCAGCAGCTTGGCCGGAATCACCGGGGAGCTGTTTTTT	CASSLAGITGELFF
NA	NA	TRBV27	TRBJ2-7	TGTGCCAGCAGTTTAACGTCCCGGGGACATACCTACGAGCAGTACTTC	CASSLTSRGHTYEQYF
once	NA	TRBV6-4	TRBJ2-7	TGTGCCAGCAGCCCCAACAGGTGGAACGAGCAGTACTTC	CASSPNRWNEQYF
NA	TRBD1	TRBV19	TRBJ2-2	TGTGCCAGTATCCCGGGACAGGGGCACACCGGGGAGCTGTTTTTT	CASIPGQGHTGELFF
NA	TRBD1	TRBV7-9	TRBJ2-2	TGTGCCAGCAGCCCGACAGGGGCGAACACCGGGGAGCTGTTTTTT	CASSPTGANTGELFF
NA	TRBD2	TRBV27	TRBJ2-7	TGTGCCAGCAGTTCCCCGGGACTAAAATACGAGCAGTACTTC	CASSSPGLKYEQYF
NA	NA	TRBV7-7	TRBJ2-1	TGTGCCAGCAGCTTAGCCGGAAACAATGAGCAGTTCTTC	CASSLAGNNEQFF
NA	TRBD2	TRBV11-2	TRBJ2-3	TGTGCCAGCAGCTTCCGGGAGGGACCCACAGATACGCAGTATTTT	CASSFREGPTDTQYF
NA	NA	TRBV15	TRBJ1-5	TGTGCCACCAGCAGAGAAGGGCCCAATCAGCCCCAGCATTTT	CATSREGPNQPQHF
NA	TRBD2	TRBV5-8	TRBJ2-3	TGTGCCAGCAGCTCTAGGACTAGCGGGAGTCTAACGGATACGCAGTATTTT	CASSSRTSGSLTDTQYF
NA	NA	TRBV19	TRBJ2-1	TGTGCCAGTAGTATTTCGGTGTACAATGAGCAGTTCTTC	CASSISVYNEQFF
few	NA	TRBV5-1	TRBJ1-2	TGCGCCAGCAGCCCGCCAAGGGGCGATGGCTACACCTTC	CASSPPRGDGYTF
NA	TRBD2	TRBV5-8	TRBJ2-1	TGTGCCAGCAGCTGGGACCGAGGAGCGGGGAGCTCCTACAATGAGCAGTTCTTC	CASSWDRGAGSSYNEQFF
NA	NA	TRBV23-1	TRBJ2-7	TGCGCCAGCAGTCCCTCAGAGAGGGAAACCTACGAGCAGTACTTC	CASSPSERETYEQYF
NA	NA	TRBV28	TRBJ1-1	TGTGCCAGCAGTCGCTCTTGGAGCACTGAAGCTTTCTTT	CASSRSWSTEAFF
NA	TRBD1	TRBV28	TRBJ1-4	TGTGCCAGCAGGCAACAGGGGGGGGGTGAAAAACTGTTTTTT	CASRQQGGGEKLFF
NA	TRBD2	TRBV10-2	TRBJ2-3	TGCGCCAGCAGATTAGCGGGGTTACGGGATACGCAGTATTTT	CASRLAGLRDTQYF
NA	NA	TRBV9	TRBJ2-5	TGTGCCAGCAGCGTAGACAGGGTCATAAAAGAGACCCAGTACTTC	CASSVDRVIKETQYF
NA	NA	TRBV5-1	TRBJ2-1	TGCGCCAGCAGCTCGGCGGGACCTTTCAATGAGCAGTTCTTC	CASSSAGPFNEQFF
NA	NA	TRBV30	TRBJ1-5	TGTGCCTGGAGCGCCATGACGGGAGCAAATCAGCCCCAGCATTTT	CAWSAMTGANQPQHF
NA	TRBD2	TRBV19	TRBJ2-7	TGTGCCAGTAGTGCGACTAGCGGGACGGGGGACGAGCAGTACTTC	CASSATSGTGDEQYF
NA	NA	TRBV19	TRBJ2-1	TGTGCCAGTAGTATAGGTGGGAGCCTCGACAATGAGCAGTTCTTC	CASSIGGSLDNEQFF
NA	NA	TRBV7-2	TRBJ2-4	TGTGCCAGCAGCAGTCAGACAGGCGGAAAATCTGTAGCCAAAAACATTCAGTACTTC	CASSSQTGGKSVAKNIQYF
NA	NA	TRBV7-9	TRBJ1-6	TGTGCCAGCAGCTTGAGTGGTTCACCCCTCCACTTT	CASSLSGSPLHF
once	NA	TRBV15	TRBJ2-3	TGTGCCACCAGCAGAGGTCAGGGGATCACAGATACGCAGTATTTT	CATSRGQGITDTQYF
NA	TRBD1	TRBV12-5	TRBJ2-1	TGTGCTAGTGGTACAGGGGGATGGGATGAGCAGTTCTTC	CASGTGGWDEQFF
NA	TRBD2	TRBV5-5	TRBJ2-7	TGTGCCAGCAGCACGGGACTAGCGGGAGCCACCTACGAGCAGTACTTC	CASSTGLAGATYEQYF
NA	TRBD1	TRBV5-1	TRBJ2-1	TGTGCCAGCAGCATGGGACAGGCTTACAATGAGCAGTTCTTC	CASSMGQAYNEQFF
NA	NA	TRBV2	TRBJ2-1	TGTGCCAGCAGTGGACCGGACACTCCGGGGCCCTACAATGAGCAGTTCTTC	CASSGPDTPGPYNEQFF
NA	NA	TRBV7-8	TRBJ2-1	TGTGCCAGCAGCCCGCCGGGGCTGAACAATGAGCAGTTCTTC	CASSPPGLNNEQFF
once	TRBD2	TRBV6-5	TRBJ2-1	TGTGCCAGCAAGCGGGACTGGACGAACAATGAGCAGTTCTTC	CASKRDWTNNEQFF
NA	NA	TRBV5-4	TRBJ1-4	TGTGCCAGCAGCGAGAGACAGGCTAATGAAAAACTGTTTTTT	CASSERQANEKLFF